Each of the 7 T cell receptor beta chains below was sequenced from the same sample in a study of lymphopenia after photon versus proton radiotherapy. TCRdb's copy holds only in-frame clones and misses some; the assay was immunoSEQ multiplex PCR. Of about 40,000 clones detected, approximately 81% appear once; the ten largest clones hold about 2.9%. The sequencing used peripheral blood, collected from a patient treated with photon-based radiotherapy. The receptor set was obtained from a man aged 50 to 60 with gastric cancer.

The rearrangement joins TRBV7-7 to TRBJ2-1; D not certain. This CDR3 has 15 residues. Germline values: CDR1 SSHAT, CDR2 FNYEAQ (reference sequence). V lost 5 bases, J lost 0 bases, and 11 bases lay in between. CDR3 nucleotide sequence: TGTGCCAGCAGCCCCGGATGGAGCTCCTACAATGAGCAGTTCTTC. Translating it yields CASSPGWSSYNEQFF.

The rearrangement joins TRBV5-1 to TRBJ2-1; D gene ambiguous. The CDR3 extends over 13 amino acids. Germline V gene data show CDR1 as SGHRS and CDR2 as YFSETQ. The ends were cut back, 3 bases at V and 4 bases at J, with 8 bases in the middle. The CDR3 region is CASSWLGYNEQFF. The CDR3 DNA follows: TGCGCCAGCAGCTGGTTGGGTTACAATGAGCAGTTCTTC.

V usage is TRBV6-5 and J usage is TRBJ1-2; 7 bases match TRBD1. Germline V CDR1 and CDR2: MNHEY, SVGAGI. V dropped 8 bases and J dropped 6; count of bases not matched to a gene: 12. The CDR3 is 14 residues long. The CDR3 coding sequence is TGTGCCAGCCGACGAGGGGGCGCGATAGATGGCTACACCTTC. Encoded protein: CASRRGGAIDGYTF.

The genes are TRBV5-1 and TRBJ2-6; 7 bases line up with TRBD1. With 4 bases clipped from V and 4 bases from J, the junction kept 11 bases outside the gene matches. CDR1 is SGHRS, CDR2 YFSETQ, per germline. The CDR3 loop spans 17 amino acids. CDR3 DNA sequence: TGCGCCAGCAGCACCCCCATTGACAGGGCCGGGGCCAACGTCCTGACTTTC. Its protein product is CASSTPIDRAGANVLTF.

This clone was observed a single time. The V gene is TRBV9, the J gene TRBJ1-3; no definite D call. Germline CDR1 SGDLS, CDR2 YYNGEE. V lost 4 bases and J lost 7, with 15 bases in between. The CDR3 is 14 amino acids. The CDR3, as DNA: TGTGCCAGCAGCTCCTCTCGAACGAGGAACACCATATATTTT. Translation gives CASSSSRTRNTIYF.

This chain joins TRBV4-1 and TRBJ2-4; a possible D gene is TRBD2 (5 bases). The CDR3 runs to 15 residues. V was trimmed by 4 bases and J by 5 bases, leaving 15 bases between them. From germline, CDR1 is MGHRA and CDR2 YSYEKL. Here the CDR3 reads CASSRIGLKQNIQYF. CDR3 bases: TGCGCCAGCAGCCGCATTGGACTGAAACAAAACATTCAGTACTTC.

The rearrangement joins TRBV6-1 to TRBJ2-7; perhaps TRBD2 as D (5 bases). Trimming cost V 3 bases and J 3 bases, with 6 bases left between them. Germline CDR1 and CDR2: MNHNS and SASEGT. This CDR3 region has 12 residues. As DNA, the CDR3 is TGTGCCAGCAGTGAGGCGGGCTACGAGCAGTACTTC. This gives the protein CASSEAGYEQYF.